The next 26 T cell receptor beta chains were all read from a single sample in a study of chemoradiotherapy in HPV16-positive cancers. The data were produced by immunoSEQ multiplex PCR, yet TCRdb's version contains in-frame clones alone and is incomplete. The sample lists 29,000 or so clones, over 90% occurring once. Here the sequenced sample was blood, taken from a patient who underwent chemoradiotherapy. These receptors all come from a human donor with HPV-associated anogenital cancer.

This CDR3 is CANLTGRLYEQYF. CDR3 nucleotide sequence: TGCGCCAACTTGACAGGGCGGCTTTACGAGCAGTACTTC. V gene TRBV10-1 combines with J gene TRBJ2-7; 7 bases are shared with TRBD1. Germline CDR1 WNHNN, CDR2 SYGVQD (reference sequence). V was pared by 10 bases and J by 4 bases, with 10 bases of the junction left unmatched. The CDR3 covers 13 residues.

This chain joins TRBV7-2 and TRBJ2-2, with D perhaps TRBD1 (5 bases). This CDR3 spans 17 amino acids. Per the germline V gene, CDR1 is SGHTA and CDR2 is FQGNSA. Trimming left V 5 bases short and J 2 bases short, with 18 bases between. CDR3 bases: TGTGCCAGCAGCCGAAGTTTTGACAGAATTAACACCGGGGAGCTGTTTTTT. Protein product: CASSRSFDRINTGELFF.

The chain has TRBV6-5 and TRBJ1-2, with D unresolved. The CDR3 is 13 amino acids. Germline loops: CDR1 MNHEY, CDR2 SVGAGI. V lost 5 bases and J lost 2, with 9 bases in between. CDR3: CASSQDWNYGYTF. CDR3 in DNA: TGTGCCAGCAGTCAGGACTGGAACTATGGCTACACCTTC.

The V call is TRBV28, the J call TRBJ2-5; 7 bases align to TRBD1. J lost 2 bases, V lost 1 base, and 13 bases had no gene match. The germline CDR1 and CDR2 sequences are MDHEN and SYDVKM. CDR3 size: 18 residues. CDR3: CASSLFRGQGKTQETQYF. CDR3 in DNA: TGTGCCAGCAGTTTATTTAGGGGGCAGGGGAAGACTCAAGAGACCCAGTACTTC. Filled out from reference TRBV28 and TRBJ2-5, the complete variable domain reads DVKVTQSSRYLVKRTGEKVFLECVQDMDHENMFWYRQDPGLGLRLIYFSYDVKMKEKGDIPEGYSVSREKKERFSLILESASTNQTSMYLCASSLFRGQGKTQETQYFGPGTRLLVL.

This clone was counted between two and nine times. V is TRBV6-6 and J is TRBJ2-7; no clear D. The V and J ends lost 5 bases and 4 bases respectively, with 9 bases between them. The CDR3 spans 12 residues. Germline CDR1 reads MNHNY; CDR2 reads SVGAGI (reference sequence). CDR3 coding DNA: TGTGCCAGCAGTACCCCTAAGTACGAGCAGTACTTC. The encoded protein is CASSTPKYEQYF.

V is TRBV19 and J is TRBJ2-2, with TRBD1 as a possible D gene (6 bases). The CDR3 sequence is 14 residues long. The ends were cut back, 6 bases at V and 2 bases at J, with 10 bases in the middle. Germline V CDR1 and CDR2: LNHDA, SQIVND (reference sequence). The CDR3 sequence: CASRGRGNTGELFF. DNA of the CDR3: TGTGCCAGTAGGGGCAGGGGAAACACCGGGGAGCTGTTTTTT.

This clone was counted a single time. The gene calls are TRBV6-6 and TRBJ2-7; unclear D gene. Germline-derived CDR1 and CDR2 are MNHNY and SVGAGI (reference sequence). The V end was cut by 5 bases, the J end by 4 bases, with 6 bases between. The CDR3 length is 11 residues. Written as DNA, the CDR3 is TGTGCCAGCAGTAAAGGATACGAGCAGTACTTC. It specifies CASSKGYEQYF.

The CDR3 DNA follows: TGTGCCAGCAGCCCCGATAGCAATCAGCCCCAGCATTTT. As protein: CASSPDSNQPQHF. The chain employs TRBV7-9 and TRBJ1-5; no firm D call. V was pared by 5 bases and J by 0 bases, with 5 bases between. The CDR3 is 13 amino acids. Germline lookup yields CDR1 SEHNR and CDR2 FQNEAQ (reference sequence).

The chain joins TRBV5-1 to TRBJ2-3, with D perhaps TRBD1 (6 bases). Per the germline V gene, CDR1 is SGHRS and CDR2 is YFSETQ. CDR3 length equals 15 residues. Trimming shortened V by 4 bases and J by 3 bases, and 15 bases separated the two germline ends. For the CDR3, the DNA is TGCGCCAGCAGCCAACCGGGACACCAAACAGATACGCAGTATTTT. Its protein product is CASSQPGHQTDTQYF.

As DNA, the CDR3 is TGTGCCAGCAGGGGGAACACTGAAGCTTTCTTT. Amino acids: CASRGNTEAFF. V gene TRBV27 combines with J gene TRBJ1-1; D is unresolved. The CDR3 covers 11 residues. Deletions cut 6 bases from V and 1 base from J, with 3 bases between. Germline assignment: CDR1 MNHEY and CDR2 SMNVEV (reference sequence).

This chain uses TRBV19 with TRBJ1-1; D is possibly TRBD1 (5 bases). Germline V lookup: CDR1 LNHDA, CDR2 SQIVND (reference sequence). Trimming took off 3 bases at V and 3 bases at J, with 14 bases between the two ends. CDR3 length equals 15 residues. CDR3 sequence: CASSIIQGGDTEAFF. DNA of the CDR3: TGTGCCAGTAGTATTATTCAGGGAGGGGACACTGAAGCTTTCTTT.

The count of this clone is one. This chain uses TRBV9 with TRBJ1-2; 9 nucleotides match TRBD1. This CDR3 spans 16 amino acids. V was clipped by 1 base and J by 7 bases; unmatched bases: 11. Germline V gene data show CDR1 as SGDLS and CDR2 as YYNGEE. The CDR3 loop is CASSVMPGQGGGGYTF. The CDR3, as DNA: TGTGCCAGCAGCGTAATGCCGGGACAGGGTGGCGGTGGCTACACCTTC.

J is TRBJ2-1 and V is TRBV7-9, with TRBD1 identical over 8 bases. CDR1 is SEHNR, CDR2 FQNEAQ, per germline (reference sequence). This CDR3 is 18 amino acids long. V trimming: 5 bases; J trimming: 7 bases; junction bases outside the gene matches: 19. This chain's CDR3 is CASSAPGTGWRGGNEQFF. CDR3 DNA sequence: TGTGCCAGCAGCGCGCCCGGGACAGGCTGGCGAGGTGGTAATGAGCAGTTCTTC.

The V gene is TRBV15, the J gene TRBJ1-5; the D gene is possibly TRBD1 (6 bases). The length of the CDR3 is 15 residues. CDR1 and CDR2 (germline): LNHNV, YYDKDF (reference sequence). Between the trimmed V and J ends, which lost 6 bases and 3 bases, there was a span of 15 bases. The CDR3 coding sequence is TGTGCCACCAGTACACAGGGACACAACAATCAGCCCCAGCATTTT. It translates to CATSTQGHNNQPQHF.

V is TRBV2 and J is TRBJ2-7; 11 bases match TRBD1. The CDR3 is made up of 14 amino acids. Trimming cost V 6 bases and J 7 bases; bases outside gene matches: 8. Per the germline V gene, CDR1 is SNHLY and CDR2 is FYNNEI. CDR3 sequence: CASSLGQGVEEQYF. The CDR3 coding sequence is TGTGCCAGCAGCTTGGGACAGGGGGTGGAGGAGCAGTACTTC.

This chain joins TRBV9 and TRBJ2-2; possible D gene TRBD2, 7 bases. The CDR3 covers 15 residues. Germline V CDR1 and CDR2: SGDLS, YYNGEE. V dropped 3 bases and J dropped 2 bases, with 11 bases sitting between them. CDR3 loop: CASSAGGPNTGELFF. The CDR3 bases are TGTGCCAGCAGCGCGGGGGGCCCCAACACCGGGGAGCTGTTTTTT.

The V gene is TRBV27, the J gene TRBJ1-1; tentative D call: TRBD1 (6 bases). The germline V and J ends were trimmed by 1 base and 1 base, with 10 bases remaining between them. CDR3 size: 15 residues. Germline V gene sequence: CDR1 MNHEY, CDR2 SMNVEV (reference sequence). CDR3 nucleotide sequence: TGTGCCAGCAGTTTATTGGAGGGGGGGAACACTGAAGCTTTCTTT. It specifies CASSLLEGGNTEAFF.

The chain has TRBV5-1 and TRBJ2-3, with a possible D match to TRBD2 (5 bases). This CDR3 spans 18 amino acids. V lost 4 bases, J lost 4 bases, and 25 bases lay in between. The germline V gene encodes CDR1 SGHRS and CDR2 YFSETQ. In nucleotides, the CDR3 is TGCGCCAGCAGCCAGAGGCGGATTAGAGGGCCTGGTGCAGATACGCAGTATTTT. The encoded protein is CASSQRRIRGPGADTQYF.

The V and J genes are TRBV6-1 and TRBJ2-3; no definite D call. This CDR3 has 13 amino acids. The V end was cut by 3 bases, the J end by 6 bases, with 10 bases between. Germline V CDR1 and CDR2: MNHNS, SASEGT. DNA for the CDR3: TGTGCCAGCAGTGACTCCGAGAGGGATACGCAGTATTTT. Translated: CASSDSERDTQYF.

The CDR3 is CASQLRYNEQFF. The CDR3 DNA is TGTGCCAGCCAACTTCGGTACAATGAGCAGTTCTTC. V is TRBV2 and J is TRBJ2-1, with D unresolved. There are 12 residues in the CDR3. Germline loops: CDR1 SNHLY, CDR2 FYNNEI. Trimming removed 8 bases at V and 4 bases at J, with 9 bases between.

The genes are TRBV5-1 and TRBJ2-7, with D possibly matching TRBD2 (6 bases). V was clipped by 0 bases and J by 4 bases, with 11 bases between them. Germline loops: CDR1 SGHRS, CDR2 YFSETQ. CDR3 length equals 14 residues. For the CDR3, the DNA is TGCGCCAGCAGCTTGGGGTGGGGGGATTACGAGCAGTACTTC. Its protein is CASSLGWGDYEQYF.

The chain has TRBV28 and TRBJ2-7; D is unclear. Germline values: CDR1 MDHEN, CDR2 SYDVKM. CDR3 length equals 12 residues. Trimming pared 7 bases from V and 0 bases from J, leaving 7 bases between. The CDR3 DNA reads as TGTGCCAGCAACTCCAACTCCTACGAGCAGTACTTC. Its translation: CASNSNSYEQYF.

V and J are TRBV6-5 and TRBJ2-7; the D call may be TRBD1 or TRBD2 (5 bases each). Deletions cut 5 bases from V and 4 bases from J, with 15 bases between. The CDR3 consists of 14 residues. Germline CDR1 reads MNHEY; CDR2 reads SVGAGI. The CDR3 loop reads CASSGPGRRYEQYF. The CDR3 nucleotides read TGTGCCAGCAGTGGACCGGGACGGCGGTACGAGCAGTACTTC.

The genes are TRBV5-5 and TRBJ1-5; the match to TRBD1 covers 12 bases. The CDR3 totals 15 residues. Germline loops: CDR1 SGHKS, CDR2 YYEKEE (reference sequence). The trim removed 1 base at V and 7 bases at J, leaving 3 bases unmatched. The CDR3 region has the DNA TGTGCCAGCAGCTTGTTAGGGACAGGGGGCCAGCCCCAGCATTTT. It is translated as CASSLLGTGGQPQHF.

The rearrangement joins TRBV9 to TRBJ1-2; 7 positions match TRBD1. Germline V lookup: CDR1 SGDLS, CDR2 YYNGEE. CDR3 size: 14 residues. V was clipped by 2 bases and J by 0 bases; unmatched bases: 1. The CDR3, as DNA: TGTGCCAGCAGCGTTGGGACAGCTAACTATGGCTACACCTTC. This sequence encodes CASSVGTANYGYTF. Complete variable domain (other parts from reference TRBV9 and TRBJ1-2): DSGVTQTPKHLITATGQRVTLRCSPRSGDLSVYWYQQSLDQGLQFLIQYYNGEERAKGNILERFSAQQFPDLHSELNLSSLELGDSALYFCASSVGTANYGYTFGSGTRLTVV.

This clone was detected once. The chain recombines TRBV6-5 with TRBJ1-1; no clear D gene. The CDR3 spans 12 residues. Germline V gives CDR1 MNHEY, CDR2 SVGAGI. V was clipped by 5 bases and J by 1 base, with 5 bases between them. The DNA for the CDR3 is TGTGCCAGCAGTCTACGGAACACTGAAGCTTTCTTT. As protein: CASSLRNTEAFF.